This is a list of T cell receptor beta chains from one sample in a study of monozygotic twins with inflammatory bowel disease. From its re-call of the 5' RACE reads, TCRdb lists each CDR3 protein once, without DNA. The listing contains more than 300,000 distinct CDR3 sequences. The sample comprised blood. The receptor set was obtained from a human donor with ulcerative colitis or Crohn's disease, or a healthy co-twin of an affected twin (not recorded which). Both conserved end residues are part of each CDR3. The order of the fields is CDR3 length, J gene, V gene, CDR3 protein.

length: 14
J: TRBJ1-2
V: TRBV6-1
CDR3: CASSVGQGGYGYTF

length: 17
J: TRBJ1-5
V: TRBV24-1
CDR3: CATSDLRDKFSNQPQHF

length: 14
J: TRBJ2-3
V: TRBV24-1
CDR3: CATSDTGGLNTQYF

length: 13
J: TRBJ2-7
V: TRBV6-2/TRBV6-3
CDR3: CASSFGLTYEQYF

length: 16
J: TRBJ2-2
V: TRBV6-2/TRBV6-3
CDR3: CASRPQRGTNTGELFF

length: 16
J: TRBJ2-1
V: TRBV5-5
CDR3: CASSLGDPSPYNEQFF

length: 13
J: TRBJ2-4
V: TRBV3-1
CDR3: CASSQDMGGTQYF

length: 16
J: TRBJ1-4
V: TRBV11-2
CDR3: CASTSQDYKTNEKLFF

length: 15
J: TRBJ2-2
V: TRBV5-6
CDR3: CASSYDESDTGELFF

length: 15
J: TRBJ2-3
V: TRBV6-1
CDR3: CASSGSDRFTDTQYF

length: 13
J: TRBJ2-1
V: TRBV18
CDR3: CASSPTAYNEQFF

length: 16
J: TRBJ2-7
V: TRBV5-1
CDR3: CASKGKGESSSYEQYF

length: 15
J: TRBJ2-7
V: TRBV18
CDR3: CASSPWNRTTYEQYF

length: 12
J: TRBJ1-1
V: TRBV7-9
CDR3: CASGQPNTEAFF

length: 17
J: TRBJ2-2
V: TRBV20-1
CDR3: CSARGWSGGSNTGELFF

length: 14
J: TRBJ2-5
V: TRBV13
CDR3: CASSPKGGGETQYF

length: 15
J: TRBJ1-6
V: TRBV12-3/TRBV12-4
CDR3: CASSIQSSYNSPLHF

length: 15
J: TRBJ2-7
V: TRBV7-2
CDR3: CASSLTSFGAYEQYF

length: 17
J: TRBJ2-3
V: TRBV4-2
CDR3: CASSVLSRRGGTDTQYF

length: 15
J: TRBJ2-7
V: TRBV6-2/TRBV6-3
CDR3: CASSPLGQGAHEQYF

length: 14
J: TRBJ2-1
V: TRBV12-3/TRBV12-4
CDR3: CASSRTSPNNEQFF

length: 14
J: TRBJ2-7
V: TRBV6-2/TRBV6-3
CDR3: CASSPGTGFYEQYF

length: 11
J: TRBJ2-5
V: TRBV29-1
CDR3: CSVEGASPQYF

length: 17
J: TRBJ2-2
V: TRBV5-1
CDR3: CASSLAMLAGGTGELFF

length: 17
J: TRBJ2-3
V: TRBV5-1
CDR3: CASSPAYRGGGTDTQYF

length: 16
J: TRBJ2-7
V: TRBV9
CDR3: CASSVGGGADSYEQYF

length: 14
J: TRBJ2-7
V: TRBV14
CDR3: CASSLAGTPYEQYF

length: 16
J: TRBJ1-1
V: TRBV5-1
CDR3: CASSFTGGGMNTEAFF

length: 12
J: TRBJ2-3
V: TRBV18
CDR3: CASSPPELTQYF

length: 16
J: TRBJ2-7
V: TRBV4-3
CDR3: CASSQDPVTRMNEQYF

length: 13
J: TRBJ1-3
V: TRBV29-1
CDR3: CSGYRDSGNTIYF

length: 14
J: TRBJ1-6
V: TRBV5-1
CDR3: CASSLHQGQSPLHF

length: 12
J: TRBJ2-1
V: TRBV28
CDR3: CASSTLSHEQFF

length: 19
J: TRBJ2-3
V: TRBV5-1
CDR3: CASSFPLGLAGVDLDTQYF

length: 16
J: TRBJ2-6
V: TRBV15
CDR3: CATVPRGGVGANVLTF